These 8 T cell receptor beta chains were sequenced from one sample in a study of blood T cell repertoires in COVID-19. Using immunoSEQ multiplex PCR, the repertoire was profiled, and TCRdb retains in-frame clones only, with some absent. This sample carries over 150,000 clones, under 90% of them seen once, and the ten largest clones take roughly 1.9%. Sequencing used peripheral blood. The receptors were gathered from a woman of 80 years or more with acute or convalescent COVID-19.

The CDR3 loop reads CASSLGVGKYF. The DNA of the CDR3 is TGTGCCAGCAGCCTAGGGGTTGGAAAGTACTTC. This chain links TRBV3-1 (or the pseudogene TRBV3-2) with TRBJ2-7; weak D call: TRBD1 (5 bases). Trimming took off 4 bases at V and 11 bases at J, with 12 bases between the two ends. CDR3 size: 11 residues. Germline V lookup: CDR1 LGHDT, CDR2 YNNKEL (reference sequence).

A note on this clone: Other DNA sequences in this sample translate to the same CDR3. The rearrangement links TRBV7-2 to TRBJ1-5; 8 bases are shared with TRBD1. This CDR3 comprises 14 residues. CDR1 SGHTA and CDR2 FQGNSA come from the germline V gene. V was clipped by 4 bases and J by 2 bases; unmatched bases: 1. The CDR3 DNA reads as TGTGCCAGCAGCTCGACAGGGGGCAATCAGCCCCAGCATTTT. Encoded protein: CASSSTGGNQPQHF.

The chain links TRBV19 to TRBJ2-3, with TRBD2 matching over 10 bases. V gave up 8 bases and J gave up 2 bases; unmatched junction bases: 10. CDR3 size: 16 residues. CDR1 is LNHDA, CDR2 SQIVND, per germline (reference sequence). The CDR3 region is CASATPSGGYTDTQYF. The CDR3 DNA sequence: TGTGCCAGTGCCACACCTAGCGGGGGATACACAGATACGCAGTATTTT.

This chain joins TRBV4-1 and TRBJ1-6; no reliable D call. The length of the CDR3 is 16 residues. Germline assignment: CDR1 MGHRA and CDR2 YSYEKL. The V end lost 0 bases, the J end lost 7 bases, and 13 bases lay between the germline ends. The CDR3 sequence is CASSQEWRRENSPLHF. CDR3 bases: TGCGCCAGCAGCCAAGAATGGAGAAGAGAAAATTCACCCCTCCACTTT.

CDR3 DNA: TGTGCCAGCAGCCGCGGGGGCCCCCGCACAGATACGCAGTATTTT. Protein: CASSRGGPRTDTQYF. The chain employs TRBV7-2 and TRBJ2-3; the D gene is possibly TRBD2 (7 bases). The CDR3 extends over 15 amino acids. V was cut by 5 bases and J by 1 base, with 13 bases left in between. CDR1 is SGHTA, CDR2 FQGNSA, per germline.

The V and J genes are TRBV5-1 and TRBJ2-7; TRBD1 matches at 9 bases. After removal of 4 bases from V and 4 bases from J, the junction contained 9 bases not matched to a gene. CDR3 length: 15 amino acids. The germline V gene encodes CDR1 SGHRS and CDR2 YFSETQ. The CDR3 bases are TGCGCCAGCAGCGATCGCGACAGGGGGATATACGAGCAGTACTTC. Translation gives CASSDRDRGIYEQYF.

This rearrangement joins TRBV10-3 to TRBJ2-1; 7 positions agree with TRBD2. Germline V gives CDR1 ENHRY, CDR2 SYGVKD. The junction had 6 bases not matched to a gene; V was cut back by 3 bases and J by 7 bases. The length of the CDR3 is 14 residues. Written as DNA, the CDR3 is TGTGCCATCAGTGACCCTAGCGGTGCTAATGAGCAGTTCTTC. Residues: CAISDPSGANEQFF.

This chain connects TRBV30 to TRBJ2-7; tentatively, D is TRBD2 (7 bases). CDR1 and CDR2 from the germline V gene are GTSNPN and SVGIG (reference sequence). This CDR3 has 14 residues. Trimming took 4 bases from V and 1 from J, leaving 14 bases between them. The CDR3 is CAWTRGGGSYEQYF. The CDR3, as DNA: TGTGCCTGGACGCGGGGAGGGGGATCCTACGAGCAGTACTTC.